These 3 T cell receptor beta chains originate from one sample sequenced in a study of blood T cell repertoires in COVID-19 (dated by TCRdb to the early 2020s). Library generation was performed with the immunoSEQ multiplex PCR assay. TCRdb provides this immuneACCESS table in a form limited to in-frame rearrangements. Some clones are lacking; in checked studies, under half of them reflect an unresolved V gene, and why the rest are absent is not known. This sample has some 180,000 clones in its table, and around 90% of those were observed once. Of the sample, roughly 21% is held by the ten largest clones. The sequenced sample was peripheral blood. The source is a man aged 55 to 70 with active or convalescent COVID-19.

This clone was observed a few times. This chain joins TRBV5-4 and TRBJ1-4, with 9 positions matching TRBD1. There are 15 residues in the CDR3. Germline CDR1 reads SGHNT; CDR2 reads YYREEE (reference sequence). V lost 1 base and J lost 5; bases outside the gene matches: 3. As DNA, the CDR3 is TGTGCCAGCAGCTTGTGGGGACAGGGCAATGAAAAACTGTTTTTT. It is translated as CASSLWGQGNEKLFF. Full variable domain (remainder filled in from reference TRBV5-4 and TRBJ1-4): ETGVTQSPTHLIKTRGQQVTLRCSSQSGHNTVSWYQQALGQGPQFIFQYYREEENGRGNFPPRFSGLQFPNYSSELNVNALELDDSALYLCASSLWGQGNEKLFFGSGTQLSVL.

The chain joins TRBV15 to TRBJ2-7; TRBD1 might be the D (6 bases). The CDR3 is made up of 16 amino acids. Between the trimmed V and J ends, which lost 0 bases and 4 bases, there was a span of 16 bases. CDR1 and CDR2 from the germline V gene are LNHNV and YYDKDF (reference sequence). CDR3 amino acids: CATSRDLGAKRYEQYF. In DNA form, the CDR3 reads TGTGCCACCAGCAGAGATCTGGGGGCTAAGAGGTACGAGCAGTACTTC. Variable domain in full (rest from reference TRBV15 and TRBJ2-7): DAMVIQNPRYQVTQFGKPVTLSCSQTLNHNVMYWYQQKSSQAPKLLFHYYDKDFNNEADTPDNFQSRRPNTSFCFLDIRSPGLGDTAMYLCATSRDLGAKRYEQYFGPGTRLTVT.

The CDR3 loop is CASSERQGGSYNEQFF. CDR3 DNA sequence: TGTGCCAGCAGCGAACGACAGGGAGGCTCCTACAATGAGCAGTTCTTC. The rearrangement uses TRBV21-1 and TRBJ2-1; TRBD1 was called by the table and not checked on the DNA. TRBV21-1 constitutes a pseudogene. The CDR3 has 16 residues.